This TCR beta chain was recorded in a study of T cell repertoires in cytomegalovirus infection. Study context: Recently described HLA-C-restricted plus well-studied HLA-B-restricted CMV epitopes were used.

Study-level results: Dominating the ex vivo response were TCR beta clonotypes that were CMV-specific and HLA-C-restricted. Carriage of CMV together with the relevant HLA was identifiable through cumulative public TCR beta family frequency.

Regarding this clonotype: What it recognizes is unknown.

The CDR3 totals 13 residues. The V segment lost 3 bases and the J segment 12 bases; nucleotides outside the gene matches: 6. Germline CDR1 reads LNHDA; CDR2 reads SQIVND (reference sequence). TCRdb used MiXCR to reprocess the reads, holding one entry per CDR3 protein. The data hold hundreds of thousands of distinct CDR3 sequences, with approximately 46% observed a single time. The receptor was isolated from a human donor in good health (CMV status not recorded). Some clones in this sample may be carry-over from other donors' samples. The sequencing used cultured PBMCs, collected from culture after CMV antigen stimulation. The chain combines TRBV19 with TRBJ1-1; the match to TRBD1 covers 11 bases. The chain's CDR3 is CASSITGQGASFF. The CDR3 nucleotides are TGTGCCAGTAGTATTACAGGACAGGGGGCGTCTTTCTTT.